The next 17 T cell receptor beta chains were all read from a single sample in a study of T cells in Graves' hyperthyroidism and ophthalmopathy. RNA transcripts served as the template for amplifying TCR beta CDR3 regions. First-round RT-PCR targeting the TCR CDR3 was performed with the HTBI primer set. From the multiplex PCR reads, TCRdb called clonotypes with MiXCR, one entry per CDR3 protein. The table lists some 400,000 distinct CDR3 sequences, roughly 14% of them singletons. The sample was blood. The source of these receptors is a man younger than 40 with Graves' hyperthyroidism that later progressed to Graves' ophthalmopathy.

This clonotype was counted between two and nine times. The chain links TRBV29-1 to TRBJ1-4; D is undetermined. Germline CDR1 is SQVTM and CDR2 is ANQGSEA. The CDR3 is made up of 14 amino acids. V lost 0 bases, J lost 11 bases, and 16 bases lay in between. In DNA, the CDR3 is TGCAGCGTTGAAGAGTCGGACCCCCTTGGGAAACTGTTTTTT. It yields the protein CSVEESDPLGKLFF.

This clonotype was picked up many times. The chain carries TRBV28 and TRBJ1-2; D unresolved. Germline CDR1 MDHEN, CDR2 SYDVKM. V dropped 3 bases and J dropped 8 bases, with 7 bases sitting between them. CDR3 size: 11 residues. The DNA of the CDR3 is TGTGCCAGCAGTTTCGGGGTCGGCTACACCTTC. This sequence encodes CASSFGVGYTF.

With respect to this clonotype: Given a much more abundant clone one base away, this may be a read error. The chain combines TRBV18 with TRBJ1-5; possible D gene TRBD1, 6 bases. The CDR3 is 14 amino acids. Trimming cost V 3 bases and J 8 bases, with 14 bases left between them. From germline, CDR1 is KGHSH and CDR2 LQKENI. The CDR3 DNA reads TGTGCCAGCTCACCCCAGGGGAGGGAGGAGCCCCAGCATTTT. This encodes CASSPQGREEPQHF.

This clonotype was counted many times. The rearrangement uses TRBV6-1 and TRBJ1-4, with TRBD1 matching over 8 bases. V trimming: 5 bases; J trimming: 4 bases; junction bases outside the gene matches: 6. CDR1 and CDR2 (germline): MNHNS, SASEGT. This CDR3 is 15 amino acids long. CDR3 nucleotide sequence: TGTGCCAGCAGTTTCGGGGACAGGCTTAATGAAAAACTGTTTTTT. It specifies CASSFGDRLNEKLFF.

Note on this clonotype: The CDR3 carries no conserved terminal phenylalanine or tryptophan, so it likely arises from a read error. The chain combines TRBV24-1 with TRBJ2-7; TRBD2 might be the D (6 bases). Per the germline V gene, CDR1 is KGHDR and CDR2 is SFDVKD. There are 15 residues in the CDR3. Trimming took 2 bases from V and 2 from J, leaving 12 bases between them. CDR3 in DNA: TGTGCCACCAGTGATTCGGCGGGGCTCCCCTACGAGCAGTACCTC. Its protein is CATSDSAGLPYEQYL.

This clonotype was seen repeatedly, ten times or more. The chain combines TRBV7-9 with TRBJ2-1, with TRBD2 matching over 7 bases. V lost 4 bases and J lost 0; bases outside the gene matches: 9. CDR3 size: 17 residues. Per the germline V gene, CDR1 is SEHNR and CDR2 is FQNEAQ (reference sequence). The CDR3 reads CASSSRDYFTSYNEQFF. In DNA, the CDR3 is TGTGCCAGCAGCTCCCGGGACTACTTTACCTCCTACAATGAGCAGTTCTTC.

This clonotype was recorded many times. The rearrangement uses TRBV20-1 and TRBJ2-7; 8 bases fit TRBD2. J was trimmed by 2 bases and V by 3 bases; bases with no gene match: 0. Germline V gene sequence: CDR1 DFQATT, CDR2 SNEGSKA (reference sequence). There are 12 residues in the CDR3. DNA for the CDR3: TGCAGTGCTAGCGGGGGGGCCTACGAGCAGTACTTC. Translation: CSASGGAYEQYF.

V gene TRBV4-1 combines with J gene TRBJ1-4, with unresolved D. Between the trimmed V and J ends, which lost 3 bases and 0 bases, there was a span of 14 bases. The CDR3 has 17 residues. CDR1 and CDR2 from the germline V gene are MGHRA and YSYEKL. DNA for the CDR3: TGCGCCAGCAGCCACGGTAGAAGATCCTCAACTAATGAAAAACTGTTTTTT. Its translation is CASSHGRRSSTNEKLFF.

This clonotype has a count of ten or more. The CDR3 here is CASNQGYSEAFF. The CDR3 nucleotides are TGTGCCAGCAACCAGGGTTACTCTGAAGCTTTCTTT. The rearrangement joins TRBV2 to TRBJ1-1; possibly TRBD1 for D (5 bases). CDR1 and CDR2 (germline): SNHLY, FYNNEI. Trimming left V 7 bases short and J 6 bases short, with 12 bases between. This CDR3 comprises 12 residues.

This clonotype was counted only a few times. For the CDR3, the DNA is TGTGCCAGCAGCCAAGATTTGAACAGGCTGATCTATGGCTACACCTTC. This translates into CASSQDLNRLIYGYTF. V and J are TRBV3-1 and TRBJ1-2; weak D call: TRBD1 (5 bases). The V end lost 0 bases, the J end lost 4 bases, and 15 bases lay between the germline ends. Germline V lookup: CDR1 LGHDT, CDR2 YNNKEL (reference sequence). This CDR3 has 16 residues. Complete variable domain (other parts from reference TRBV3-1 and TRBJ1-2): DTAVSQTPKYLVTQMGNDKSIKCEQNLGHDTMYWYKQDSKKFLKIMFSYNNKELIINETVPNRFSPKSPDKAHLNLHINSLELGDSAVYFCASSQDLNRLIYGYTFGSGTRLTVV.

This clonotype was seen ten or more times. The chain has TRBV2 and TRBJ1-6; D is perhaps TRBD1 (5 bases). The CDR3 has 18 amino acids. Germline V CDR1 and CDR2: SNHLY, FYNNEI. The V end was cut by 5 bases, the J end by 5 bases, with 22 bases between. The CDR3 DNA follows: TGTGCCAGCAGTCCCCCCCCGGGGAGGGGCATCCATAATTCACCCCTCCACTTT. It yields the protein CASSPPPGRGIHNSPLHF. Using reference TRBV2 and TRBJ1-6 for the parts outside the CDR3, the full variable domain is EPEVTQTPSHQVTQMGQEVILRCVPISNHLYFYWYRQILGQKVEFLVSFYNNEISEKSEIFDDQFSVERPDGSNFTLKIRSTKLEDSAMYFCASSPPPGRGIHNSPLHFGNGTRLTVT.

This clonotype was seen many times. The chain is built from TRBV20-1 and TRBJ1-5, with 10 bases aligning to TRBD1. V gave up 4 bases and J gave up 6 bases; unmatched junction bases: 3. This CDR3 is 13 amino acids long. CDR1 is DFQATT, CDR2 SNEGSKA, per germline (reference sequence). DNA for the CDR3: TGCAGTGCTACCGGACAGGGGGGTCAGCCCCAGCATTTT. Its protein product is CSATGQGGQPQHF.

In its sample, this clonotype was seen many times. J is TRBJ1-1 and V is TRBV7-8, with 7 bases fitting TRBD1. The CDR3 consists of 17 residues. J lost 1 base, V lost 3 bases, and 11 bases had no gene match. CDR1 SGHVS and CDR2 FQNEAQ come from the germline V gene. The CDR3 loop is CASSFYPFDRANTEAFF. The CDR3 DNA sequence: TGTGCCAGCAGCTTTTATCCCTTTGACAGGGCGAACACTGAAGCTTTCTTT.

CDR3 DNA sequence: TGTGCCAGCAGCTTGGCCGGCTCTGGGCGGGCTGGGGAGACCCAGTACTTC. This codes for CASSLAGSGRAGETQYF. The chain couples TRBV7-9 to TRBJ2-5, with D tentatively TRBD2 (5 bases). The CDR3 is 17 residues long. Germline values: CDR1 SEHNR, CDR2 FQNEAQ (reference sequence). Trimming shortened V by 3 bases and J by 5 bases, and 22 bases separated the two germline ends.

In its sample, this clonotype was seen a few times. CDR3 residues: CASSQGLARNEQFF. The CDR3 nucleotides read TGCGCCAGCAGCCAAGGGCTAGCGCGGAATGAGCAGTTCTTC. The genes are TRBV4-1 and TRBJ2-1, with D possibly matching TRBD2 (6 bases). The germline V gene encodes CDR1 MGHRA and CDR2 YSYEKL. This CDR3 comprises 14 residues. The V and J ends lost 1 base and 7 bases respectively, with 11 bases between them.

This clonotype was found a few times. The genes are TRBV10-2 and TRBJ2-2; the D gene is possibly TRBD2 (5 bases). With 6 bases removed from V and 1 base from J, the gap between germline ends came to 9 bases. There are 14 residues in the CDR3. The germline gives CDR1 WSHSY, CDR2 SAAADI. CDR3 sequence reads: CASRGDGNTGELFF. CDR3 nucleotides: TGCGCCAGCAGGGGAGACGGGAACACCGGGGAGCTGTTTTTT.

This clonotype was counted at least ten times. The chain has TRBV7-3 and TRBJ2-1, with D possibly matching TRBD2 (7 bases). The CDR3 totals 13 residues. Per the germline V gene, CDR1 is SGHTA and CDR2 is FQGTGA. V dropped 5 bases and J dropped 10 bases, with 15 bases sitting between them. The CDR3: CASSPLGGPEQFF. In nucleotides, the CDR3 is TGTGCCAGCAGCCCCCTGGGGGGGCCCGAGCAGTTCTTC.